These 19 T cell receptor beta chains originate from one sample sequenced in a study of CD4 T cells in relation to SARS-CoV-2 and coronaviruses. Their cognate antigens are unknown. Sequencing used immunoSEQ multiplex PCR; TCRdb keeps in-frame clones, though not all of them. The profile shows about 38,000 clones, roughly 80% of them singletons. Input material: memory CD4+ T cells from PBMCs, cultured in vitro. The receptors shown here come from an adult with COVID-19.

This clone was seen a few times. The chain combines TRBV6-4 with TRBJ1-5; possible D gene TRBD1, 5 bases. The CDR3 loop spans 14 amino acids. Trimming pared 3 bases from V and 0 bases from J, leaving 6 bases between. Germline V gives CDR1 MRHNA, CDR2 SNTAGT. The DNA for the CDR3 is TGTGCCAGCAGTGAAGGGGATAGCAATCAGCCCCAGCATTTT. Residues: CASSEGDSNQPQHF.

V and J are TRBV15 and TRBJ2-1; 7 bases are a match to TRBD1. CDR1 is LNHNV, CDR2 YYDKDF, per germline (reference sequence). With 3 bases clipped from V and 0 bases from J, the junction kept 8 bases outside the gene matches. The CDR3 sequence is 17 residues long. The CDR3 nucleotides are TGTGCCACCAGCAGTGGAACAGGGGAGAGCTCCTACAATGAGCAGTTCTTC. This encodes CATSSGTGESSYNEQFF.

This clone was found once. The chain joins TRBV11-2 to TRBJ2-1; 9 bases line up with TRBD2. The CDR3 totals 17 residues. CDR1 and CDR2 (germline): SGHAT, FQNNGV. V lost 5 bases, J lost 6 bases, and 14 bases stayed unmatched. For the CDR3, the DNA is TGTGCCAGCAGCCCCAGCGGGAGGCCTATGTTGGGCAATGAGCAGTTCTTC. This translates into CASSPSGRPMLGNEQFF.

The chain has TRBV14 and TRBJ2-3; D remains unclear. CDR3 length: 11 residues. Germline V lookup: CDR1 SGHDN, CDR2 FVKESK. Deletions cut 5 bases from V and 6 bases from J, with 6 bases between. The CDR3 spells CASSLSDTQYF. DNA for the CDR3: TGTGCCAGCAGCTTATCCGATACGCAGTATTTT.

The V call is TRBV24-1, the J call TRBJ2-1; 9 positions match TRBD1. J was trimmed by 8 bases and V by 4 bases; bases with no gene match: 11. This CDR3 has 16 amino acids. Germline values: CDR1 KGHDR, CDR2 SFDVKD. The CDR3 DNA is TGTGCCACCAGTGACTTCGGGACAGGGACGCTCTATGAGCAGTTCTTC. Its protein product is CATSDFGTGTLYEQFF.

This chain joins TRBV20-1 and TRBJ1-2; D is unresolved. The CDR3 covers 11 residues. Germline V gene lookup returns CDR1 DFQATT and CDR2 SNEGSKA (reference sequence). The CDR3 sequence: CRLRDAYGYTF. The CDR3 coding sequence is TGCAGGTTAAGAGATGCCTATGGCTACACCTTC.

This chain links TRBV5-1 with TRBJ1-3, with D tentatively TRBD1 (5 bases). The CDR3 is 17 residues long. The germline CDR1 and CDR2 sequences are SGHRS and YFSETQ. The V end lost 2 bases, the J end lost 0 bases, and 15 bases lay between the germline ends. The CDR3 region is CASSFAGHGGSGNTIYF. As DNA, the CDR3 is TGCGCCAGCAGCTTTGCAGGGCATGGGGGCTCTGGAAACACCATATATTTT. Supplemented by reference TRBV5-1 and TRBJ1-3, the full variable domain reads KAGVTQTPRYLIKTRGQQVTLSCSPISGHRSVSWYQQTPGQGLQFLFEYFSETQRNKGNFPGRFSGRQFSNSRSEMNVSTLELGDSALYLCASSFAGHGGSGNTIYFGEGSWLTVV.

V gene TRBV28 combines with J gene TRBJ2-1, with TRBD2 identical over 8 bases. Unmatched junction bases numbered 16, after V lost 6 bases and J lost 15 bases. Germline V gene sequence: CDR1 MDHEN, CDR2 SYDVKM. The CDR3 loop spans 14 amino acids. CDR3 residues: CASSDVSERELWFF. Here the CDR3 DNA reads TGTGCCAGCAGCGACGTTAGCGAGCGGGAGCTCTGGTTCTTC.

The V gene is TRBV6-5, the J gene TRBJ1-5; no reliable D call. The CDR3 is 15 amino acids. Germline CDR1 and CDR2: MNHEY and SVGAGI. V lost 7 bases, J lost 1 base, and 14 bases lay in between. CDR3 sequence reads: CASNLDILSNQPQHF. Written as DNA, the CDR3 is TGTGCCAGCAACCTAGACATATTAAGCAATCAGCCCCAGCATTTT.

The chain has TRBV5-6 and TRBJ2-1; 10 nucleotides line up with TRBD2. Germline assignment: CDR1 SGHDT and CDR2 YYEEEE. The CDR3 consists of 18 residues. The trim removed 5 bases at V and 4 bases at J, leaving 15 bases unmatched. The CDR3 region has the DNA TGTGCCAGCAGTTGGGCGACTAGCGGGCCGGAGGTTTACAATGAGCAGTTCTTC. This translates into CASSWATSGPEVYNEQFF.

The chain joins TRBV27 to TRBJ2-1; unclear D gene. The germline CDR1 and CDR2 sequences are MNHEY and SMNVEV (reference sequence). The length of the CDR3 is 14 residues. The V end lost 0 bases, the J end lost 1 base, and 4 bases lay between the germline ends. The CDR3 region is CASSLSASYNEQFF. The CDR3 DNA reads as TGTGCCAGCAGTTTATCTGCTTCCTACAATGAGCAGTTCTTC.

V is TRBV28 and J is TRBJ2-1; D uncertain. The CDR3 spans 15 residues. Germline values: CDR1 MDHEN, CDR2 SYDVKM. V was shortened by 3 bases and J by 0 bases, with 9 bases between the two germline ends. CDR3 sequence reads: CASSFIESSYNEQFF. The CDR3 region has the DNA TGTGCCAGCAGTTTTATTGAAAGCTCCTACAATGAGCAGTTCTTC.

This clone was found a few times. The chain is built from TRBV2 and TRBJ2-1; D is uncertain. Between the trimmed V and J ends, which lost 6 bases and 8 bases, there was a span of 17 bases. Per germline, CDR1 SNHLY and CDR2 FYNNEI. The CDR3 is 14 residues long. The chain's CDR3 is CASRVGTHVDEQFF. The CDR3 DNA follows: TGTGCCAGCAGGGTCGGAACACATGTGGATGAGCAGTTCTTC.

The rearrangement uses TRBV2 and TRBJ2-3; no reliable D call. CDR1 is SNHLY and CDR2 is FYNNEI in the germline V gene. V was pared by 6 bases and J by 0 bases, with 7 bases between. The CDR3 covers 13 residues. This chain's CDR3 is CASRVSSTDTQYF. CDR3 nucleotide sequence: TGTGCCAGCAGGGTGTCTAGCACAGATACGCAGTATTTT.

This clone has only one observation. The rearrangement uses TRBV7-2 and TRBJ2-1; D unresolved. The CDR3 contains 17 residues. Germline CDR1 reads SGHTA; CDR2 reads FQGNSA. V was cut by 2 bases and J by 0 bases, with 14 bases left in between. CDR3 in amino acids: CASSLNSPSSSYNEQFF. The CDR3 bases are TGTGCCAGCAGCTTAAACTCCCCTTCGAGCTCCTACAATGAGCAGTTCTTC.

This clone was observed a single time. The chain employs TRBV28 and TRBJ2-1, with D tentatively TRBD2 (7 bases). Germline V lookup: CDR1 MDHEN, CDR2 SYDVKM. V shed 3 bases and J shed 9 bases, with 18 bases lying between them. This CDR3 is built from 15 residues. The CDR3 DNA is TGTGCCAGCAGTTTCTCGGGGGGCCGGGTGAGTGAGCAGTTCTTC. It yields the protein CASSFSGGRVSEQFF. The whole variable domain, filled in from reference TRBV28 and TRBJ2-1, reads DVKVTQSSRYLVKRTGEKVFLECVQDMDHENMFWYRQDPGLGLRLIYFSYDVKMKEKGDIPEGYSVSREKKERFSLILESASTNQTSMYLCASSFSGGRVSEQFFGPGTRLTVL.

This chain uses TRBV19 with TRBJ2-1; D assignment may be TRBD1 or TRBD2 (5 bases each). Deletions cut 6 bases from V and 10 bases from J, with 16 bases between. The CDR3 covers 13 residues. Per germline, CDR1 LNHDA and CDR2 SQIVND (reference sequence). CDR3 loop: CASSRTGTTEQFF. The CDR3 coding sequence is TGTGCCAGTAGCCGGACCGGGACCACAGAGCAGTTCTTC.

The rearrangement uses TRBV7-3 and TRBJ2-5; D is tentatively TRBD1 or TRBD2 (6 bases each). CDR3 size: 13 residues. Germline V CDR1 and CDR2: SGHTA, FQGTGA. Trimming removed 1 base at V and 6 bases at J, with 9 bases between. The DNA of the CDR3 is TGTGCCAGCAGCTTAATACGGGGGCAGACCCAGTACTTC. Translation gives CASSLIRGQTQYF.

V gene TRBV7-9 combines with J gene TRBJ2-3, with D unresolved. V was cut by 6 bases and J by 2 bases, with 12 bases left in between. Per germline, CDR1 SEHNR and CDR2 FQNEAQ (reference sequence). The CDR3 covers 14 residues. For the CDR3, the DNA is TGTGCCAGCAGGTTCAAGGGCACCACAGATACGCAGTATTTT. Its protein is CASRFKGTTDTQYF.